Below are 19 T cell receptor beta chains sequenced from a single sample in a study of response to subunit inactivated influenza vaccine. A single record per CDR3 protein comes from TCRdb applying MiXCR to the RT-PCR reads. The sample has hundreds of thousands of distinct CDR3 sequences; around 25% are singletons. Sequencing used CD4+ T cells sorted from PBMCs, obtained more than 4 days after vaccination. The receptors shown here come from a man between 45 and 60 years old who received an inactivated influenza vaccine.

This rearrangement joins TRBV4-1 to TRBJ1-5, with D unclear. Germline V gene lookup returns CDR1 MGHRA and CDR2 YSYEKL. This CDR3 region has 14 residues. V was clipped by 6 bases and J by 3 bases, with 12 bases between them. The CDR3 DNA follows: TGCGCCAGCAGTCGAGAATTGGTCAATCAGCCCCAGCATTTT. This gives the protein CASSRELVNQPQHF.

This clonotype turned up a few times. The chain is built from TRBV12-3 or TRBV12-4 and TRBJ2-3, with 11 bases aligning to TRBD1. Unmatched junction bases numbered 2, after V lost 4 bases and J lost 5 bases. The CDR3 spans 14 residues. This CDR3 is CASSWTGGIDTQYF. The CDR3 nucleotides read TGTGCCAGCAGTTGGACAGGGGGCATAGATACGCAGTATTTT.

This clonotype was counted only a few times. This sequence joins TRBV3-1 and TRBJ2-7; a weak D match, TRBD2 (6 bases). The CDR3 contains 14 residues. Per the germline V gene, CDR1 is LGHDT and CDR2 is YNNKEL (reference sequence). V was cut by 4 bases and J by 2 bases, with 12 bases left in between. The CDR3 sequence is CASSPRDVAYEQYF. CDR3 in DNA: TGTGCCAGCAGCCCGCGGGACGTAGCCTACGAGCAGTACTTC.

The genes are TRBV6-1 and TRBJ2-1; 8 bases agree with TRBD2. CDR1 is MNHNS and CDR2 is SASEGT in the germline V gene. With V trimmed by 6 bases and J by 2 bases, 6 bases remained unmatched. The CDR3 has 15 residues. The CDR3 DNA sequence: TGTGCCAGCAGATCCGGGACTAGTGCCTACAATGAGCAGTTCTTC. This gives the protein CASRSGTSAYNEQFF.

The rearrangement joins TRBV4-2 to TRBJ2-1, with D tentatively TRBD2 (6 bases). V was shortened by 1 base and J by 14 bases, with 15 bases between the two germline ends. CDR1 is LGHNA, CDR2 YNFKEQ, per germline. This CDR3 has 13 amino acids. CDR3 protein: CASSQGRAGTEFF. DNA for the CDR3: TGTGCCAGCAGCCAAGGGAGGGCCGGGACTGAGTTCTTC.

This clonotype has a handful of counts. J is TRBJ2-5 and V is TRBV10-3, with D possibly being TRBD1 (8 bases). The CDR3 covers 18 residues. V lost 4 bases and J lost 2, with 23 bases in between. Per the germline V gene, CDR1 is ENHRY and CDR2 is SYGVKD. The CDR3 is CAISANAGAGGRQETQYF. The CDR3 DNA is TGTGCCATCAGTGCCAATGCGGGGGCAGGGGGCCGGCAAGAGACCCAGTACTTC.

The V gene is TRBV20-1, the J gene TRBJ1-5, with no clear D. Looked up from germline, CDR1 is DFQATT and CDR2 is SNEGSKA (reference sequence). The CDR3 totals 13 residues. V lost 2 bases to trimming and J lost 6 bases, with 11 bases between them. The CDR3 loop reads CSARQVTGQPQHF. CDR3 DNA: TGCAGTGCTAGACAGGTTACGGGTCAGCCCCAGCATTTT.

This clonotype was detected a few times. This chain joins TRBV12-3 or TRBV12-4 and TRBJ1-1; D is unresolved. Trimming took off 4 bases at V and 4 bases at J, with 22 bases between the two ends. The CDR3 totals 17 residues. CDR3 protein: CASSSQGMGIGGTEAFF. CDR3 nucleotide sequence: TGTGCCAGCAGTTCCCAAGGTATGGGAATAGGTGGCACTGAAGCTTTCTTT.

CDR3 amino acids: CSVAEGTGANVLTF. Here the CDR3 DNA reads TGCAGCGTTGCAGAGGGGACTGGGGCCAACGTCCTGACTTTC. The chain joins TRBV29-1 to TRBJ2-6; either TRBD1 or TRBD2 may fit D (5 bases each). The CDR3 has 14 residues. V shed 4 bases and J shed 2 bases, with 9 bases lying between them. The germline V gene has CDR1 SQVTM and CDR2 ANQGSEA. Looking up the rest from reference TRBV29-1 and TRBJ2-6 gives the full variable domain: SAVISQKPSRDICQRGTSLTIQCQVDSQVTMMFWYRQQPGQSLTLIATANQGSEATYESGFVIDKFPISRPNLTFSTLTVSNMSPEDSSIYLCSVAEGTGANVLTFGAGSRLTVL.

This clonotype occurred many times. V gene TRBV7-9 combines with J gene TRBJ1-3; D not resolved. There are 12 residues in the CDR3. Trimming stripped 4 bases from V and 6 bases from J, with 7 bases between. Germline lookup yields CDR1 SEHNR and CDR2 FQNEAQ (reference sequence). DNA for the CDR3: TGTGCCAGCAGCTCGCAATCAAACACCATATATTTT. Translation gives CASSSQSNTIYF. Filled out from reference TRBV7-9 and TRBJ1-3, the complete variable domain reads DTGVSQNPRHKITKRGQNVTFRCDPISEHNRLYWYRQTLGQGPEFLTYFQNEAQLEKSRLLSDRFSAERPKGSFSTLEIQRTEQGDSAMYLCASSSQSNTIYFGEGSWLTVV.

The gene calls are TRBV15 and TRBJ1-6, with 12 bases matching TRBD1. Germline CDR1 reads LNHNV; CDR2 reads YYDKDF (reference sequence). The ends lost 0 bases at V and 18 bases at J; junction bases unmatched: 3. The CDR3 totals 13 residues. CDR3 region: CATSRDRDRGPHF. The CDR3 DNA reads as TGTGCCACCAGCAGAGACCGGGACAGGGGGCCCCACTTT.

This clonotype was seen ten or more times. V and J are TRBV10-3 and TRBJ1-1; 7 bases map to TRBD1. This CDR3 has 13 amino acids. Germline CDR1 reads ENHRY; CDR2 reads SYGVKD. V lost 2 bases, J lost 7 bases, and 4 bases stayed unmatched. The CDR3 protein is CAISEGRDSEAFF. Here the CDR3 DNA reads TGTGCCATCAGTGAGGGGCGGGACAGTGAAGCTTTCTTT.

This rearrangement joins TRBV7-9 to TRBJ1-5; no firm D call. CDR1 is SEHNR, CDR2 FQNEAQ, per germline (reference sequence). The V gene lost 1 base and the J gene lost 7 bases, with 8 bases spanning the gap. This CDR3 is built from 13 residues. CDR3: CASSLDMGQPQHF. The CDR3 bases are TGTGCCAGCAGCTTAGACATGGGGCAGCCCCAGCATTTT.

V gene TRBV27 combines with J gene TRBJ1-6, with a weak D call TRBD1 (5 bases). Germline CDR1 reads MNHEY; CDR2 reads SMNVEV (reference sequence). The CDR3 totals 14 residues. V was pared by 6 bases and J by 7 bases, with 13 bases between. The CDR3 region is CASRWGSLNSPLHF. As DNA, the CDR3 is TGTGCCAGCAGGTGGGGCAGCTTGAATTCACCCCTCCACTTT.

This clonotype has a count of ten or more. The rearrangement links TRBV18 to TRBJ1-2; perhaps TRBD1 as D (6 bases). V was pared by 3 bases and J by 6 bases, with 14 bases between. From germline, CDR1 is KGHSH and CDR2 LQKENI. There are 14 residues in the CDR3. The CDR3 is CASSPRNREDGYTF. CDR3 DNA: TGTGCCAGCTCACCCCGCAACAGGGAGGATGGCTACACCTTC.

The chain is built from TRBV10-3 and TRBJ2-6, with D unresolved. The CDR3 loop spans 14 amino acids. Germline assignment: CDR1 ENHRY and CDR2 SYGVKD. V lost 5 bases to trimming and J lost 4 bases, with 9 bases between them. CDR3 loop: CAISTDPGANVLTF. The CDR3 DNA sequence: TGTGCCATCAGTACTGACCCCGGGGCCAACGTCCTGACTTTC.

V is TRBV6-2 or TRBV6-3 and J is TRBJ2-2; 12 positions match TRBD1. CDR1 and CDR2 (germline): MNHEY, SVGEGT. The CDR3 sequence is 16 residues long. V trimming: 6 bases; J trimming: 4 bases; junction bases outside the gene matches: 6. The CDR3 here is CASRPGTGGLTGELFF. CDR3 nucleotides: TGTGCCAGCAGACCCGGGACAGGGGGCCTCACCGGGGAGCTGTTTTTT.

Ten or more counts support this clonotype. The chain combines TRBV20-1 with TRBJ2-7; D possibly corresponds to TRBD1 (5 bases). This CDR3 comprises 12 residues. The germline V gene encodes CDR1 DFQATT and CDR2 SNEGSKA (reference sequence). Trimming took off 5 bases at V and 3 bases at J, with 11 bases between the two ends. CDR3 DNA sequence: TGCAGTGCTCTTCAGGGTAGCTACGAGCAGTACTTC. It translates to CSALQGSYEQYF.

This chain links TRBV15 with TRBJ2-6, with no clear D. This CDR3 has 18 amino acids. Germline CDR1 and CDR2: LNHNV and YYDKDF (reference sequence). V lost 0 bases and J 3 bases, leaving 15 bases between the germline ends. DNA for the CDR3: TGTGCCACCAGCAGAGATCCTGGTAGGGTAGTTGGGGCCAACGTCCTGACTTTC. Its translation is CATSRDPGRVVGANVLTF.